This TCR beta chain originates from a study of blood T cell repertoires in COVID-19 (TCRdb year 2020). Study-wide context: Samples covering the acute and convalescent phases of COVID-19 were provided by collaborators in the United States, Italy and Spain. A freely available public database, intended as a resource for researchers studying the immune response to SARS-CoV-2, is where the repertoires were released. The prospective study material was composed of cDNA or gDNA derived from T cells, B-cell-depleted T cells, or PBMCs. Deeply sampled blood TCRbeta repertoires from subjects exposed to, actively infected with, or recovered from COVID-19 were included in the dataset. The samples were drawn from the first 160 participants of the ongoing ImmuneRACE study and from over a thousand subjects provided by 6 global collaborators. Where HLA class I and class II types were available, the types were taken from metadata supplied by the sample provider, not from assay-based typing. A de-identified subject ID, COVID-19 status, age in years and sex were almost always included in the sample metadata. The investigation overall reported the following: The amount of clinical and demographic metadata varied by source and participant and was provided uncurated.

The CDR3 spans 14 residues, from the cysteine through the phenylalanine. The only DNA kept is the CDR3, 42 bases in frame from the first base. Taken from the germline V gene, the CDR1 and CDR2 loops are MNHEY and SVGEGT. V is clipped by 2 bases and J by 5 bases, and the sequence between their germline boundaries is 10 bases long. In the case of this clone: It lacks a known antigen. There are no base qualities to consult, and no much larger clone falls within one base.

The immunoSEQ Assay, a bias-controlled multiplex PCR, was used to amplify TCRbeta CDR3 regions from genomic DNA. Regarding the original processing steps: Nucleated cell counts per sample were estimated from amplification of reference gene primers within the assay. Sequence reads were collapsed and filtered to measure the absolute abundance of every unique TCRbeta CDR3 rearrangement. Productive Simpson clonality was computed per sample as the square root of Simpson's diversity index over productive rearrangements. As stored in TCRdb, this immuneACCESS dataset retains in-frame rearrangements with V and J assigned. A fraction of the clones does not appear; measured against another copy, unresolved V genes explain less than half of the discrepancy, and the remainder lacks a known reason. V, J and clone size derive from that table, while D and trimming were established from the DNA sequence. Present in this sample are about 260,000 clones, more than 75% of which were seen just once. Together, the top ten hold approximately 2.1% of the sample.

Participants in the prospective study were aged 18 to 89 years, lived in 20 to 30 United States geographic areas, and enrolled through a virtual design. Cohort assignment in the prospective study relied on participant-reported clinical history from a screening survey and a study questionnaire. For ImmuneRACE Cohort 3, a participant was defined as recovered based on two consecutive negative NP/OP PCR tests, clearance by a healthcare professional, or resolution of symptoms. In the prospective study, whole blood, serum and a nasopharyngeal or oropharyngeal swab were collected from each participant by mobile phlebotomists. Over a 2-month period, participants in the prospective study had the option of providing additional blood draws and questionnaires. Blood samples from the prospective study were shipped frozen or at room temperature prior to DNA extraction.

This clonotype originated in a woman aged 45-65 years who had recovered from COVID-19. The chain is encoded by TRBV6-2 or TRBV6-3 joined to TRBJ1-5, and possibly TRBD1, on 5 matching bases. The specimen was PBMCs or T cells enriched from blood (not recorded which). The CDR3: CASSYRQGYQPQHF. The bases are TGTGCCAGCAGTTACCGGCAGGGCTATCAGCCCCAGCATTTT.